The clone carrying this T cell receptor (beta chain) was observed a single time. The target antigen is unknown. The sample originates from a study of OX40 agonist ivuxolimab in advanced cancers. Study-level information: Those enrolled were around 87% male, with a mean age of about 66 years and ages from about 20 to 85. Findings and limits, study-wide: Partly responding patients at 0.1-3.0 mg/kg showed some of the smallest clonal expansion. Clones of CD4+ and CD8+ blood T cells grew by week 6 at doses of 0.1 to 3.0 mg/kg.

Trimming shortened V by 2 bases and J by 4 bases, and 12 bases separated the two germline ends. Germline V lookup: CDR1 MNHEY, CDR2 SVGAGI. The CDR3 contains 15 residues. Blood specimens came from baseline, cycle 4 day 1, and cycle 7 day 1. Libraries were prepared by immunoSEQ multiplex PCR; TCRdb keeps only in-frame clonotypes and omits some of them. In the table there are tens of thousands of clones, around 92% of which are singletons. The sequence derives from an adult with an advanced solid tumor such as melanoma, head and neck, liver or kidney cancer. J is TRBJ1-5 and V is TRBV6-5; TRBD1 is a possible D gene (5 bases). The specimen comprised CD4+ or CD8+ T cells sorted from blood, sampled in a trial of the OX40 agonist ivuxolimab. The CDR3 sequence is CASSYPGRSNQPQHF. The CDR3 DNA reads as TGTGCCAGCAGTTACCCGGGACGGAGTAATCAGCCCCAGCATTTT.